This record concerns one T cell receptor (beta chain) sequence. Its antigen is unidentified. This record belongs to a study of T cell responses to AZD1222 COVID-19 vaccine. Study-wide results and limits: All repertoire sampling was performed exclusively after the peak T cell response. Two doses of AZD1222 preceded a rise in Spike-specific TCR breadth and depth. The span of vaccine-associated CD4 TCRs extended across spike, with dominance at 160-218 and 743-854.

Repertoires were generated with immunoSEQ multiplex PCR, while TCRdb's copy carries only in-frame clones and drops some. The data show about 83,000 clones, around 93% seen once. The sequences come from peripheral blood, collected 28 days after the second AZD1222 dose. The receptor was derived from an adult who received the AZD1222 COVID-19 vaccine.

The CDR3 loop reads CASSLQITGELFF. The CDR3 DNA follows: TGCGCCAGCAGCCTTCAAATCACCGGGGAGCTGTTTTTT. This chain uses TRBV4-1 with TRBJ2-2; D uncertain. Germline CDR1 MGHRA, CDR2 YSYEKL. The CDR3 covers 13 residues. Trimming stripped 4 bases from V and 4 bases from J, with 7 bases between.